This T cell receptor (beta chain) was sequenced for a study of CD8 T cells in Susac syndrome. With V trimmed by 7 bases and J by 0 bases, 4 bases remained unmatched. The V gene's germline CDR1 is DFQATT and CDR2 SNEGSKA (reference sequence). The CDR3 covers 13 residues. Control patients had untreated stable or active relapsing-remitting multiple sclerosis by revised McDonald criteria. The CD8+ and CD4+ T cells were isolated magnetically using a negative isolation approach, whereas the TEMRA cells were enriched by FACS. RNA in amounts of roughly 0.5 to 1 ug was reverse transcribed with random hexamers. One entry per CDR3 protein, called by TCRdb with MiXCR from the immunoSEQ multiplex PCR reads. This sample has about 180,000 distinct CDR3 sequences, with approximately 96% found just once.

Material for sequencing was CD4+ T cells from PBMCs. The TCR comes from a human donor with multiple sclerosis. The V and J genes are TRBV20-1 and TRBJ2-3; 7 bases agree with TRBD2. CDR3 region: CSGGGSSTDTQYF. CDR3 nucleotides: TGCAGTGGGGGGGGTTCTAGCACAGATACGCAGTATTTT.